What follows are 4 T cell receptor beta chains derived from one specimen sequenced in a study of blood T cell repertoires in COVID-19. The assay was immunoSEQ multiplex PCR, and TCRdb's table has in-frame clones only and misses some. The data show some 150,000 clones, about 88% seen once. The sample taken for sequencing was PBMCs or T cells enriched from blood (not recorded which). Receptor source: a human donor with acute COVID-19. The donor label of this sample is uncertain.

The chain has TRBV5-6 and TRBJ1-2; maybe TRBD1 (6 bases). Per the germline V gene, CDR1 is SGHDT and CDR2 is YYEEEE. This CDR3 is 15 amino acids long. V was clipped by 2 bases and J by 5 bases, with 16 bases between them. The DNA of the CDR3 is TGTGCCAGCAGCTTACAGGGTTTGCCGCAGTATGGCTACACCTTC. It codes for CASSLQGLPQYGYTF.

CDR3 protein: CASSPLTGDTEAFF. The CDR3 nucleotides are TGTGCCAGCAGCCCCCTCACGGGGGACACTGAAGCTTTCTTT. The chain links TRBV9 to TRBJ1-1, with a weak D call TRBD1 (5 bases). Germline lookup yields CDR1 SGDLS and CDR2 YYNGEE. The CDR3 length is 14 residues. Trimming stripped 4 bases from V and 3 bases from J, with 13 bases between.

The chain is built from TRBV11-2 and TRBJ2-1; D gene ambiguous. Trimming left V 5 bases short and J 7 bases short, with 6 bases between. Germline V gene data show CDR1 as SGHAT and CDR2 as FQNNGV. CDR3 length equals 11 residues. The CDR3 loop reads CASSEQNEQFF. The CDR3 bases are TGTGCCAGCAGCGAACAGAATGAGCAGTTCTTC.

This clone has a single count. The CDR3 spells CASSPRKRNEKLFF. In DNA form, the CDR3 reads TGCGCCAGCAGCCCAAGAAAGAGGAATGAAAAACTGTTTTTT. The rearrangement uses TRBV4-3 and TRBJ1-4; no firm D call. The CDR3 is 14 residues long. With 4 bases removed from V and 5 bases from J, the gap between germline ends came to 11 bases. The germline CDR1 and CDR2 sequences are LGHNA and YSLEER.